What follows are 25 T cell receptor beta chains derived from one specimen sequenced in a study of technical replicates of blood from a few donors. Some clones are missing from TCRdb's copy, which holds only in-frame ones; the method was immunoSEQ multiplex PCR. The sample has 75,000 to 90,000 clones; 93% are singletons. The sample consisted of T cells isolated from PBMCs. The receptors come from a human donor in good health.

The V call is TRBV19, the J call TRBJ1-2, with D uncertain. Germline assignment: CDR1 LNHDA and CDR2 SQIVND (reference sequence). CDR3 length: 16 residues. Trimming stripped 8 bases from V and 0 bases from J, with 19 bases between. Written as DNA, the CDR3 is TGTGCCAGTCGCCCCCCAGGATCGCGTTCTAACTATGGCTACACCTTC. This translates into CASRPPGSRSNYGYTF.

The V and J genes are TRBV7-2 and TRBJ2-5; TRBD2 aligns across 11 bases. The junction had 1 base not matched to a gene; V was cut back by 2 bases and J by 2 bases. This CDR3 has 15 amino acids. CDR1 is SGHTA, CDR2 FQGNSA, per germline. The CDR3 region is CASSLIAGGQETQYF. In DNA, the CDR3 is TGTGCCAGCAGCTTAATAGCGGGGGGGCAAGAGACCCAGTACTTC.

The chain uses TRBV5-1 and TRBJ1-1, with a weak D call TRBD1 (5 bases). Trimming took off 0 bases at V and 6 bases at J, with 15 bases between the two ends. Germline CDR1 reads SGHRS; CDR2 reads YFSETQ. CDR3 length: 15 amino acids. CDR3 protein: CASSLVTGFLAEAFF. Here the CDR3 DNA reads TGCGCCAGCAGCTTGGTTACAGGCTTTTTGGCTGAAGCTTTCTTT.

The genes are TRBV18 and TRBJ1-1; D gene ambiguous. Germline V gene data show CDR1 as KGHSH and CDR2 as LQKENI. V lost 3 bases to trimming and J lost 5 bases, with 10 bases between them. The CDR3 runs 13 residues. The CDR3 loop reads CASSPAGPTEAFF. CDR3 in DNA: TGTGCCAGCTCACCCGCTGGCCCGACTGAAGCTTTCTTT.

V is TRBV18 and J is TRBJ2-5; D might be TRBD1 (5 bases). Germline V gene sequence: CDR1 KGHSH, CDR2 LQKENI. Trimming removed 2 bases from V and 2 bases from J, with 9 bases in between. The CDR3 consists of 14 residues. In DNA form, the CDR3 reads TGTGCCAGCTCACCATCCAGGGCTCAAGAGACCCAGTACTTC. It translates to CASSPSRAQETQYF.

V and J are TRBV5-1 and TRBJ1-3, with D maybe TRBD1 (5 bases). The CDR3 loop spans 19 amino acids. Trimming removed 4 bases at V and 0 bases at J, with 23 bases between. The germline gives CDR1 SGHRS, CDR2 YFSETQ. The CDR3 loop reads CASSPHLTPGVRSGNTIYF. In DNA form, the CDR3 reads TGCGCCAGCAGCCCGCACCTTACGCCGGGGGTTCGCTCTGGAAACACCATATATTTT.

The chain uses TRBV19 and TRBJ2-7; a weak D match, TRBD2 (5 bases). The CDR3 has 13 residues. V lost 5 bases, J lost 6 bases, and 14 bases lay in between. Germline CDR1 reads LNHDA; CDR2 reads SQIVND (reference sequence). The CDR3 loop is CASSAGRRSEQYF. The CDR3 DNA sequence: TGTGCCAGTAGTGCCGGCAGGAGGAGCGAGCAGTACTTC.

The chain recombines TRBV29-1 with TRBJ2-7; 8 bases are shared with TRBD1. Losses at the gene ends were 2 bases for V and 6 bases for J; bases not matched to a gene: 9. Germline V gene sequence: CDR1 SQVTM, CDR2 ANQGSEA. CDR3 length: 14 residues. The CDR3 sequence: CSVERGDRPFEQYF. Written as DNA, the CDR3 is TGCAGCGTTGAAAGGGGGGACAGGCCCTTCGAGCAGTACTTC.

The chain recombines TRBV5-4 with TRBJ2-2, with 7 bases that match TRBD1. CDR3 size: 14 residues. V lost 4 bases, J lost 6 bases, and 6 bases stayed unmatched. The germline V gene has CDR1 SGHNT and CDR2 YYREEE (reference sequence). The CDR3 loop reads CASSPPGQAGELFF. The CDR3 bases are TGTGCCAGCAGCCCGCCTGGACAGGCCGGGGAGCTGTTTTTT.

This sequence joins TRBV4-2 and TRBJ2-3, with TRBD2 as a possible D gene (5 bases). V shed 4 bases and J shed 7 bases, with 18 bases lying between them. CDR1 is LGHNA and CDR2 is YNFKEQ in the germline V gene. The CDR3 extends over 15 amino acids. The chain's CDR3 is CASSLNPFTGNTQYF. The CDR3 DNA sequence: TGTGCCAGCAGCCTAAATCCCTTCACGGGAAATACGCAGTATTTT.

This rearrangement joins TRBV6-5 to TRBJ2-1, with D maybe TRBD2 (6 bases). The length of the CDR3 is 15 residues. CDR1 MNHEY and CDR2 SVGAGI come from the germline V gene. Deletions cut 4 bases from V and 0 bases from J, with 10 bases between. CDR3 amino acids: CASSSAGSSYNEQFF. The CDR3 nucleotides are TGTGCCAGCAGTTCCGCGGGGTCCTCCTACAATGAGCAGTTCTTC.

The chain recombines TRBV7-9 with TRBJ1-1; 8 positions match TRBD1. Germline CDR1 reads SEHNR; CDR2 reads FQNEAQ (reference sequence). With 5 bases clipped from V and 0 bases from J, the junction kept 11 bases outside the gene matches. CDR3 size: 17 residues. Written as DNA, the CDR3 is TGTGCCAGCAGCCCCCGACAGGGGCGGACCTTGAACACTGAAGCTTTCTTT. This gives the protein CASSPRQGRTLNTEAFF.

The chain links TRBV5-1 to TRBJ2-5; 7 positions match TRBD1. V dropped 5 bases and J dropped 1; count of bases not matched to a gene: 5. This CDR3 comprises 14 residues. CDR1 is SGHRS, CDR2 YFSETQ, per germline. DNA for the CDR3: TGCGCCAGCAGTTCGACAGGGTCCCAAGAGACCCAGTACTTC. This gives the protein CASSSTGSQETQYF.

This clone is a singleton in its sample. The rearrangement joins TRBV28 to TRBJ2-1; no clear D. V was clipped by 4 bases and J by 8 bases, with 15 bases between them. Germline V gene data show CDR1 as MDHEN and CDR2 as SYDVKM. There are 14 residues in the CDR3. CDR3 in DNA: TGTGCCAGCAGTTATAAACAGATCTGGGATGAGCAGTTCTTC. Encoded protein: CASSYKQIWDEQFF.

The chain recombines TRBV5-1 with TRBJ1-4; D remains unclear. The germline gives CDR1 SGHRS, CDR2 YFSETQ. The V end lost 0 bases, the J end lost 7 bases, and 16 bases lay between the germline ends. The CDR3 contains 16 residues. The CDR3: CASSLVSGEHGEKLFF. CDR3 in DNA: TGCGCCAGCAGCTTGGTATCTGGGGAGCATGGTGAAAAACTGTTTTTT. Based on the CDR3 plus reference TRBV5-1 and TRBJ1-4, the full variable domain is KAGVTQTPRYLIKTRGQQVTLSCSPISGHRSVSWYQQTPGQGLQFLFEYFSETQRNKGNFPGRFSGRQFSNSRSEMNVSTLELGDSALYLCASSLVSGEHGEKLFFGSGTQLSVL.

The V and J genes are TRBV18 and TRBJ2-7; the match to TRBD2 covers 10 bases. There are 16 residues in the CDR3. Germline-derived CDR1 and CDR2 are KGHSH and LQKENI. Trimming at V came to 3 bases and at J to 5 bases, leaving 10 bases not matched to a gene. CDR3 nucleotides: TGTGCCAGCTCACCCGGTCTAGCGGGAGTTAATCACGAGCAGTACTTC. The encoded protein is CASSPGLAGVNHEQYF.

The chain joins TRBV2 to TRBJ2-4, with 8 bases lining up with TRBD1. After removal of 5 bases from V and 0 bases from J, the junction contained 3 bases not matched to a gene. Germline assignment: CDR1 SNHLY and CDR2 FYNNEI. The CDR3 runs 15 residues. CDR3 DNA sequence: TGTGCCAGCAGTACAGGGGGACTAGCCAAAAACATTCAGTACTTC. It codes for CASSTGGLAKNIQYF.

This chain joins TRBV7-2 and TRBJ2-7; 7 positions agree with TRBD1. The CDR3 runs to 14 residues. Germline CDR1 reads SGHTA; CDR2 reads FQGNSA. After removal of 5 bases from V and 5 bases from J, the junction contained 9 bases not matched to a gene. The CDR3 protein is CASSPWDRRHEQYF. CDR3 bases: TGTGCCAGCAGCCCATGGGACAGACGTCACGAGCAGTACTTC.

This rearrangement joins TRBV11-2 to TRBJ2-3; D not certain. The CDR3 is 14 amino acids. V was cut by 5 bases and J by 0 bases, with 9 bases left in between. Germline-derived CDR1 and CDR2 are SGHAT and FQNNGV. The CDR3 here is CASSPLLSTDTQYF. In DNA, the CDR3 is TGTGCCAGCAGCCCATTGTTGAGCACAGATACGCAGTATTTT.

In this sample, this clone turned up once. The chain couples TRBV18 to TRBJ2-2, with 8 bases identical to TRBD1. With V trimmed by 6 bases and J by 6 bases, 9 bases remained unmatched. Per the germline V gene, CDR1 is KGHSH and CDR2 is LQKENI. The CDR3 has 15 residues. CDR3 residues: CASSMDRAMSGELFF. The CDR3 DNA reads TGTGCCAGCTCCATGGACAGGGCGATGTCCGGGGAGCTGTTTTTT.

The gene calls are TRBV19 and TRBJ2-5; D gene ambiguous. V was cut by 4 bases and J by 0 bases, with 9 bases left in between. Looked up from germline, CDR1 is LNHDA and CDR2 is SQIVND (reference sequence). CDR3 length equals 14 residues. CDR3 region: CASSTPTDQETQYF. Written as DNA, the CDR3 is TGTGCCAGTAGTACCCCTACCGACCAAGAGACCCAGTACTTC.

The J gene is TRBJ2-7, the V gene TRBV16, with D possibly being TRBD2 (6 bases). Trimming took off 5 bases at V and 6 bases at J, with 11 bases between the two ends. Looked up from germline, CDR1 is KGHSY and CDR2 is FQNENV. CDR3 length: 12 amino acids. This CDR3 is CASSLEGFEQYF. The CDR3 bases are TGTGCCAGCAGCTTGGAGGGTTTCGAGCAGTACTTC.

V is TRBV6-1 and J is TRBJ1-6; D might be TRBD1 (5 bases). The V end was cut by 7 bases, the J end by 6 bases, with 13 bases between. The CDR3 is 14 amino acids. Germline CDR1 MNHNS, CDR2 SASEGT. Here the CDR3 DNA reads TGTGCCAGCAACTCCATTGGGGCTAATTCACCCCTCCACTTT. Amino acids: CASNSIGANSPLHF.

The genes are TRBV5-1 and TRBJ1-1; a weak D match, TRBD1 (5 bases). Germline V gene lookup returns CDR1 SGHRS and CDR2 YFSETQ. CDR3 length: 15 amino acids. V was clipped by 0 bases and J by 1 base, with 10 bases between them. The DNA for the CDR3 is TGCGCCAGCAGCTTGGGGGGCTGGGGGAACACTGAAGCTTTCTTT. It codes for CASSLGGWGNTEAFF.

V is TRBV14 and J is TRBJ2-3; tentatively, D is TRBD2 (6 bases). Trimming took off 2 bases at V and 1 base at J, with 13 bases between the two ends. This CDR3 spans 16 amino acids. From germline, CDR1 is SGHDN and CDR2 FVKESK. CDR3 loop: CASSQTEGLGTDTQYF. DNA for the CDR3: TGTGCCAGCAGCCAAACGGAGGGGCTCGGCACAGATACGCAGTATTTT. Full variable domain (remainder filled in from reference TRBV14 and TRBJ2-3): EAGVTQFPSHSVIEKGQTVTLRCDPISGHDNLYWYRRVMGKEIKFLLHFVKESKQDESGMPNNRFLAERTGGTYSTLKVQPAELEDSGVYFCASSQTEGLGTDTQYFGPGTRLTVL.